These 8 T cell receptor beta chains originate from one sample sequenced in a study of T cell responses to AZD1222 COVID-19 vaccine (dated by TCRdb to the early 2020s). The label giving this sample's time point can be read as: about 28 days (+/-7) after the second vaccine dose. Libraries were constructed by the immunoSEQ multiplex PCR assay. The source is immuneACCESS, and TCRdb retained only in-frame sequences with V and J called. Part of the clones is not carried over; for the studies checked, unresolved V genes explain less than half of this, and the remainder is unexplained. This sample is represented by 20,000 or so clones; roughly 79% of them were singletons. Roughly 21% of the sample is held by the ten biggest clonotypes. The sequencing here drew on peripheral blood, taken 28 days after the second AZD1222 dose. The receptors here all came from an adult who received the AZD1222 COVID-19 vaccine.

This clone occurred once. The rearrangement uses TRBV18 and TRBJ1-5; TRBD1 matches at 11 bases. Trimming cost V 4 bases and J 0 bases; bases outside gene matches: 2. The CDR3 is made up of 16 amino acids. CDR1 is KGHSH, CDR2 LQKENI, per germline. In DNA, the CDR3 is TGTGCCAGCTCACTCGGACAGGGGGCTAGCAATCAGCCCCAGCATTTT. Amino acids: CASSLGQGASNQPQHF.

The chain joins TRBV5-1 to TRBJ2-5; maybe TRBD1 (6 bases). The CDR3 has 15 residues. Trimming stripped 2 bases from V and 1 base from J, with 12 bases between. Germline V gene lookup returns CDR1 SGHRS and CDR2 YFSETQ. CDR3 region: CASSFTGKGQETQYF. For the CDR3, the DNA is TGCGCCAGCAGCTTTACAGGGAAAGGCCAAGAGACCCAGTACTTC.

V usage is TRBV6-5 and J usage is TRBJ1-5, with a weak D call TRBD1 (6 bases). The CDR3 contains 13 residues. The germline V gene encodes CDR1 MNHEY and CDR2 SVGAGI. The V and J ends lost 6 bases and 4 bases respectively, with 10 bases between them. The CDR3 nucleotides read TGTGCCAGCAGCCGAACAGGGAATCAGCCCCAGCATTTT. The encoded protein is CASSRTGNQPQHF.

This clone has more than one count but fewer than ten. The chain links TRBV7-2 to TRBJ2-5, with 10 positions matching TRBD2. Germline CDR1 SGHTA, CDR2 FQGNSA. Losses at the gene ends were 0 bases for V and 0 bases for J; bases not matched to a gene: 4. This CDR3 is built from 17 residues. As DNA, the CDR3 is TGTGCCAGCAGCTTAGCTAGGACTAGCGGACACCAAGAGACCCAGTACTTC. It yields the protein CASSLARTSGHQETQYF.

This chain joins TRBV9 and TRBJ2-5; TRBD2 is a possible D gene (6 bases). The germline V and J ends were trimmed by 3 bases and 4 bases, with 16 bases remaining between them. This CDR3 region has 15 residues. The germline gives CDR1 SGDLS, CDR2 YYNGEE. In DNA form, the CDR3 reads TGTGCCAGCAGCGCGCGGACTACCTCAGCAGAGACCCAGTACTTC. Amino acids: CASSARTTSAETQYF.

V gene TRBV7-8 combines with J gene TRBJ1-2; D remains ambiguous. From germline, CDR1 is SGHVS and CDR2 FQNEAQ. V was trimmed by 0 bases and J by 4 bases, leaving 15 bases between them. CDR3 length equals 16 residues. The CDR3 region has the DNA TGTGCCAGCAGCTTAGCGTATGACTCTGGCCTCTATGGCTACACCTTC. Translated: CASSLAYDSGLYGYTF.

The chain uses TRBV11-3 and TRBJ2-3; D remains unclear. Trimming removed 0 bases at V and 2 bases at J, with 6 bases between. CDR3 size: 14 residues. Germline CDR1 is SGHNT and CDR2 is YENEEA. The CDR3 DNA follows: TGTGCCAGCAGCTTAGATCAGTTCACAGATACGCAGTATTTT. Protein product: CASSLDQFTDTQYF.

This rearrangement joins TRBV5-1 to TRBJ2-1; 10 nucleotides line up with TRBD2. The CDR3 is made up of 14 amino acids. V was pared by 3 bases and J by 6 bases, with 3 bases of the junction left unmatched. Germline CDR1 is SGHRS and CDR2 is YFSETQ. The CDR3 protein is CASSSGTSVNEQFF. CDR3 DNA: TGCGCCAGCAGCTCCGGGACTAGCGTCAATGAGCAGTTCTTC.